The 6 T cell receptor beta chains below were found in one sample sequenced in a study of blood T cell repertoires in COVID-19. Clones were sequenced by immunoSEQ multiplex PCR, and TCRdb holds only the in-frame ones, with some missing. The table includes about 110,000 clones, around 80% detected once. Sequenced input: peripheral blood. Every receptor here comes from a woman aged 80 or older with acute or convalescent COVID-19.

In its sample, this clone was seen a few times. The chain has TRBV6-5 and TRBJ1-2, with D hard to call. From germline, CDR1 is MNHEY and CDR2 SVGAGI. The length of the CDR3 is 12 residues. V was shortened by 2 bases and J by 7 bases, with 8 bases between the two germline ends. DNA for the CDR3: TGTGCCAGCAGTTACCAAGACTCTGGCTACACCTTC. It specifies CASSYQDSGYTF.

The genes are TRBV2 and TRBJ2-1, with 12 bases aligning to TRBD2. This CDR3 is built from 16 residues. Trimming at V came to 6 bases and at J to 6 bases, leaving 9 bases not matched to a gene. CDR1 and CDR2 from the germline V gene are SNHLY and FYNNEI. CDR3 nucleotide sequence: TGTGCCAGCAGAGACCCTGGACTAGCGGGGCGCAATGAGCAGTTCTTC. Its protein is CASRDPGLAGRNEQFF. The full variable domain, completed using reference TRBV2 and TRBJ2-1, is EPEVTQTPSHQVTQMGQEVILRCVPISNHLYFYWYRQILGQKVEFLVSFYNNEISEKSEIFDDQFSVERPDGSNFTLKIRSTKLEDSAMYFCASRDPGLAGRNEQFFGPGTRLTVL.

The V and J genes are TRBV10-1 and TRBJ2-1; 10 nucleotides agree with TRBD2. V lost 0 bases and J lost 6; bases outside the gene matches: 2. CDR1 and CDR2 (germline): WNHNN, SYGVQD (reference sequence). The CDR3 is made up of 15 amino acids. CDR3 region: CASSESSGGRNEQFF. The DNA of the CDR3 is TGCGCCAGCAGTGAGTCTAGCGGGGGGCGCAATGAGCAGTTCTTC.

This clone was found a few times. This sequence joins TRBV5-4 and TRBJ1-1, with 10 bases aligning to TRBD1. The ends lost 0 bases at V and 3 bases at J; junction bases unmatched: 14. CDR1 is SGHNT, CDR2 YYREEE, per germline (reference sequence). The CDR3 is made up of 19 amino acids. Here the CDR3 reads CASSLGDRGFVGGDTEAFF. DNA of the CDR3: TGTGCCAGCAGCTTGGGGGACAGGGGATTTGTCGGTGGGGACACTGAAGCTTTCTTT.

The chain links TRBV29-1 to TRBJ2-2, with 9 bases fitting TRBD2. The CDR3 covers 14 residues. Germline CDR1 reads SQVTM; CDR2 reads ANQGSEA. V lost 4 bases, J lost 7 bases, and 7 bases stayed unmatched. Here the CDR3 DNA reads TGCAGCGTTGGCGCGGGAGGGATCGGCGGGGAGCTGTTTTTT. Its translation is CSVGAGGIGGELFF.

This chain joins TRBV12-5 and TRBJ2-7, with 8 bases that match TRBD2. Germline V gene sequence: CDR1 LGHNT, CDR2 FRNRAP. The V segment lost 1 base and the J segment 7 bases; nucleotides outside the gene matches: 6. The length of the CDR3 is 14 residues. The CDR3, as DNA: TGTGCTAGTGGTTTGGACGGGGGGGCTGGGGAGCAGTACTTC. Encoded protein: CASGLDGGAGEQYF.